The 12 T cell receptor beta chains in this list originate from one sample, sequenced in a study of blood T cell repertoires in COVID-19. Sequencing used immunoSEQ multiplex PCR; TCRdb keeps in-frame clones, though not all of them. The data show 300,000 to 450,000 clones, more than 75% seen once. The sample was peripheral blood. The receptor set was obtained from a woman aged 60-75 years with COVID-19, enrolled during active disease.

CDR3 sequence (DNA): TGTGCCAGCAGCAATTACCCACAGGGTCTTCGAGGTGAAGCTTTCTTT. Translated: CASSNYPQGLRGEAFF. V gene TRBV11-2 combines with J gene TRBJ1-1; D perhaps matches TRBD1 (6 bases). V shed 5 bases and J shed 7 bases, with 23 bases lying between them. Germline V gene lookup returns CDR1 SGHAT and CDR2 FQNNGV. The CDR3 consists of 16 residues.

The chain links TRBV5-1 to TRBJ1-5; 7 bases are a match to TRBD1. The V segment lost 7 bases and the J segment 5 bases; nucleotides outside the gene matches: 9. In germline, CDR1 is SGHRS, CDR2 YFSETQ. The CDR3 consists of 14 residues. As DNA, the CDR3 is TGCGCCAGCCCGATTGGACAGGCGCATCAGCCCCAGCATTTT. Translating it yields CASPIGQAHQPQHF.

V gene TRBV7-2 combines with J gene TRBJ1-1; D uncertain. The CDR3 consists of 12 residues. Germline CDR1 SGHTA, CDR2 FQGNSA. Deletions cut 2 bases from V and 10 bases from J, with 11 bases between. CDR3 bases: TGTGCCAGCAGCTTATTCCCTTCGCGAGCTTTCTTT. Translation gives CASSLFPSRAFF.

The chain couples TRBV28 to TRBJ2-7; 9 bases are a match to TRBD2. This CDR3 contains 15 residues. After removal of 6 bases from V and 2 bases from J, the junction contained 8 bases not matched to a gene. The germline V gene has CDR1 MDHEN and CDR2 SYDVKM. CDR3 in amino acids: CASRDSGGAPYEQYF. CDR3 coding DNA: TGTGCCAGCAGGGATAGCGGGGGAGCACCCTACGAGCAGTACTTC.

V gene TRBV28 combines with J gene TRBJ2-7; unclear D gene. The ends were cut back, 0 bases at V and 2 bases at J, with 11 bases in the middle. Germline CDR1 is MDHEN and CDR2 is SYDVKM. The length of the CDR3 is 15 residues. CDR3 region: CASSLWLTHTYEQYF. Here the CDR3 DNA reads TGTGCCAGCAGTTTATGGCTGACTCATACCTACGAGCAGTACTTC.

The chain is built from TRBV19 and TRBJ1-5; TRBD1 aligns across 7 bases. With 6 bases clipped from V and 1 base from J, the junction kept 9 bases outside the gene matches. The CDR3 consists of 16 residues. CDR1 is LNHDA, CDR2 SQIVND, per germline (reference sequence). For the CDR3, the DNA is TGTGCCAGTAGGGGAGACAGGGTAAAGAGCAATCAGCCCCAGCATTTT. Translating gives CASRGDRVKSNQPQHF.

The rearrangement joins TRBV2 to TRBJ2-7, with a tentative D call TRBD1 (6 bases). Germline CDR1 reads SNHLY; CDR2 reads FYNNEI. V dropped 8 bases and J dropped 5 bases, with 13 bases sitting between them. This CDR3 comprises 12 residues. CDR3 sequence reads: CASRIGGDEQYF. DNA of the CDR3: TGTGCCAGCCGAATAGGGGGTGACGAGCAGTACTTC.

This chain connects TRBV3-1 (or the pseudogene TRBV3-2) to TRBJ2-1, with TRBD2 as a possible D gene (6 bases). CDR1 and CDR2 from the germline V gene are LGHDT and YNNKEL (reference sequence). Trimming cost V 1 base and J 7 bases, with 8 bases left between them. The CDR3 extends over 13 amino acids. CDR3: CASSQGGVNEQFF. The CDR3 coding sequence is TGTGCCAGCAGCCAAGGGGGGGTAAATGAGCAGTTCTTC.

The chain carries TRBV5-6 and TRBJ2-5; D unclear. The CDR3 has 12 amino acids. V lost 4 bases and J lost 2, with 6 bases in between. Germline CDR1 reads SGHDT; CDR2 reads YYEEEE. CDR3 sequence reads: CASSLVQETQYF. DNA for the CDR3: TGTGCCAGCAGCCTTGTACAAGAGACCCAGTACTTC.

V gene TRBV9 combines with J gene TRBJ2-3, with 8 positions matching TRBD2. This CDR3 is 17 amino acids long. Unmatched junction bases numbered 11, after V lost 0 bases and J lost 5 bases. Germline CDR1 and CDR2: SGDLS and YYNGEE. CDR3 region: CASSVASGGHVEDTQYF. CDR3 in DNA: TGTGCCAGCAGCGTAGCGAGCGGGGGCCACGTGGAAGATACGCAGTATTTT.

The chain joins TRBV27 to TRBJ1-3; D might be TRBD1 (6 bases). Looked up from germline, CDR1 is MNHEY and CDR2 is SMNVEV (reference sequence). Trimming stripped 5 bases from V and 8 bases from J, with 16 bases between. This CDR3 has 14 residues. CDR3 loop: CASSKQGIGDTIYF. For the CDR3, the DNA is TGTGCCAGCAGTAAACAGGGTATTGGGGACACCATATATTTT.

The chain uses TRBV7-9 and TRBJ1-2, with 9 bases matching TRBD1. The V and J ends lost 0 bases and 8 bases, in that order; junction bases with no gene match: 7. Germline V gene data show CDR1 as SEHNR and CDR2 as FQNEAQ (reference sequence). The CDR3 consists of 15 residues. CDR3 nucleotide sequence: TGTGCCAGCAGCTTAGCTGGTGGGACAGGGACCGGCTACACCTTC. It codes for CASSLAGGTGTGYTF. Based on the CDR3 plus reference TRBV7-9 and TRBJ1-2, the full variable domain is DTGVSQNPRHKITKRGQNVTFRCDPISEHNRLYWYRQTLGQGPEFLTYFQNEAQLEKSRLLSDRFSAERPKGSFSTLEIQRTEQGDSAMYLCASSLAGGTGTGYTFGSGTRLTVV.